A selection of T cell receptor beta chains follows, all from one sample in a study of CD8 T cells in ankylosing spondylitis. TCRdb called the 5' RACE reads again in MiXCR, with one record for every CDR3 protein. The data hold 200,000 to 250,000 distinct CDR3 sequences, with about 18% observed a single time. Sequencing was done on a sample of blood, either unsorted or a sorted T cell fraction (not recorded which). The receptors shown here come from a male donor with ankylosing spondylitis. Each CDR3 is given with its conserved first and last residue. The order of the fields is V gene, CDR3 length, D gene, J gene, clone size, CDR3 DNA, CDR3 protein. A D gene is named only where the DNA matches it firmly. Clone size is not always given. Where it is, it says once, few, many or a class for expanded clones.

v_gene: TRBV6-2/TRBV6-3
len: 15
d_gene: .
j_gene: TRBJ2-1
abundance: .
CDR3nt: TGTGCCAGCACCCAGGAGCTGGCCTCCTACAATGAGCAGTTCTTC
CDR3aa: CASTQELASYNEQFF

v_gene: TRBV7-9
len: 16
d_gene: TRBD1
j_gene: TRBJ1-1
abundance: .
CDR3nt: TGTGCCAGCAGCTGGATCCGACAGGGGGTAGACACTGAAGCTTTCTTT
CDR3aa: CASSWIRQGVDTEAFF

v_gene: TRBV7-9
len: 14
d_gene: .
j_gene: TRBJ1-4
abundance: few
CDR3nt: TGTGCCAGCAGCCAGACACTACATCAGGAAAAACTGTTTTTT
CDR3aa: CASSQTLHQEKLFF

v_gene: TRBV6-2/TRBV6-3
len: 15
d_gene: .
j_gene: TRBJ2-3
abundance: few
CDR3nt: TGTGCCAGCAGTCCCCAACTTGCGGCCACAGATACGCAGTATTTT
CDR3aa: CASSPQLAATDTQYF

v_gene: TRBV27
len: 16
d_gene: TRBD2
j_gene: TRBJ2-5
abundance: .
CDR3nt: TGTGCCAGCAGCCCCTTAAGGACTAGCGCCTCGGAGACCCAGTACTTC
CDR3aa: CASSPLRTSASETQYF

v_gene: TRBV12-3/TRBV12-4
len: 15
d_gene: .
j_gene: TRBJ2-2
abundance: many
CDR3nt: TGTGCCAGCAGCGACCCACCAGGCAACACCGGGGAGCTGTTTTTT
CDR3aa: CASSDPPGNTGELFF

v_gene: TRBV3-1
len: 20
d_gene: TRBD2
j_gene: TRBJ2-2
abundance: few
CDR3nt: TGTGCCAGCAGCCAAGTCGCACTAGCGGGGGGCGCCCCGAACACCGGGGAGCTGTTTTTT
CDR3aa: CASSQVALAGGAPNTGELFF

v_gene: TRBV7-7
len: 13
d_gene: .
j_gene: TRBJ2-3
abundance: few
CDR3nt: TGTGCTAGCAGCTTATCCCCAGCAGATACGCAGTATTTT
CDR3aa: CASSLSPADTQYF

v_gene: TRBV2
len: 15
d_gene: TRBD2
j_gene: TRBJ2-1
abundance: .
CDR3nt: TGTGCCAGTAGGACTAGCGGGGGGGCCCCTACGGAGCAGTTCTTC
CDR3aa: CASRTSGGAPTEQFF

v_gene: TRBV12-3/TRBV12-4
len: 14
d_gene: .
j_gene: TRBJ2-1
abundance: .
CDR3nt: TGTGCCAGCAGTCCCCCGCGCAGGGACAATGAGCAGTTCTTC
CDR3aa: CASSPPRRDNEQFF

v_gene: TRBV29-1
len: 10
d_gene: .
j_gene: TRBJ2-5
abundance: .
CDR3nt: TGCAGCGTCGGTCAGGAGACCCAGTACTTC
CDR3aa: CSVGQETQYF

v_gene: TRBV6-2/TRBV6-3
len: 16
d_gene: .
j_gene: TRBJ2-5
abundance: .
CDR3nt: TGTGCCAGCAGCACTTTCGACAGGCCCGAGGGAGAGACCCAGTACTTC
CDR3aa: CASSTFDRPEGETQYF

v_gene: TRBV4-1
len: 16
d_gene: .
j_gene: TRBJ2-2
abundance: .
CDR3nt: TGCGCCAGCAGCCAAGGAGGGGAGGGGGAGGCCGGGGAGCTGTTTTTT
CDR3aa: CASSQGGEGEAGELFF

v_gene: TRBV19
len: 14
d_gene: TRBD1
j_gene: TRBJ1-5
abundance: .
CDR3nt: TGTGCCAGTAGCAAACGGGACAGTAATCAGCCCCAGCATTTT
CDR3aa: CASSKRDSNQPQHF

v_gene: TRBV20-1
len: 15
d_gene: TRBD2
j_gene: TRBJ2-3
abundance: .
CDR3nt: TGCAGTGCTAGGGGACTAGCGAGCTACACAGATACGCAGTATTTT
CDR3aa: CSARGLASYTDTQYF

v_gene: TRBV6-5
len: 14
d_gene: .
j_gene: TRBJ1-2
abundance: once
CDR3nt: TGTGCCAGCAGTTACTCTGGGATGGCAAATGGCTACACCTTC
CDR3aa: CASSYSGMANGYTF

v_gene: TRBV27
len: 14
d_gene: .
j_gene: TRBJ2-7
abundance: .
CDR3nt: TGTGCCAGCAGTTTTGGATACCCCTACTACGAGCAGTACTTC
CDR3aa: CASSFGYPYYEQYF

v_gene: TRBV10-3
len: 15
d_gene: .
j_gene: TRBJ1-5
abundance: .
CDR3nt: TGTGCCATCAGTGATTGGACCCCCTGGTTCCAGCCCCAGCATTTT
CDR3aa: CAISDWTPWFQPQHF

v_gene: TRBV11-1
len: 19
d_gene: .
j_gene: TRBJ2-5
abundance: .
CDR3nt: TGTGCCAGCAGCTTCCCAGAGGGGGCCCTGGGAGGCCCACAAGAGACCCAGTACTTC
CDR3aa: CASSFPEGALGGPQETQYF

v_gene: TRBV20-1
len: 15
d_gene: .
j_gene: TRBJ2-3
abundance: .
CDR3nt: TGCAGTGCTAGAGGTGGGCCGGCGGGACCAGATACGCAGTATTTT
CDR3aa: CSARGGPAGPDTQYF

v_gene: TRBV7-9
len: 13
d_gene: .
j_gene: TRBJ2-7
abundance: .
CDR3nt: TGTGCCAGCAGCGCCCCAGGGATTCACGAGCAGTACTTC
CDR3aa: CASSAPGIHEQYF